The entry that follows covers one T cell receptor beta chain sequence. Antigen specificity is unknown. Only in-frame clones appear in the TCRdb table, and some are missing; sequencing was by immunoSEQ multiplex PCR. This table holds about 150,000 clones, over 70% found once. These data are taken from a study of T cell responses to AZD1222 COVID-19 vaccine. The study's findings and limits: Among AZD1222 vaccinees, only six or seven were seropositive at baseline. The donor cohort was predominantly white British with a female majority, and clonal diversity may have been underestimated. Spike-spanning, vaccine-associated CD4 TCRs were dominant at 160-218 and 743-854. Vaccination with two AZD1222 doses was followed by a rise in Spike-specific TCR breadth and depth.

The CDR3 runs 15 residues. Germline CDR1 is SGDLS and CDR2 is YYNGEE. V was shortened by 0 bases and J by 6 bases, with 13 bases between the two germline ends. This rearrangement joins TRBV9 to TRBJ2-1; TRBD1 is a possible D gene (5 bases). The sequencing here drew on peripheral blood, taken 28 days after the second AZD1222 dose. This receptor was identified in an adult who received the AZD1222 COVID-19 vaccine. This CDR3 is CASSVGNGRGNEQFF. The CDR3 nucleotides are TGTGCCAGCAGCGTAGGAAATGGAAGGGGCAATGAGCAGTTCTTC.